This entry lists 9 T cell receptor beta chains sequenced from one sample in a study of blood T cell repertoires in COVID-19. The method was immunoSEQ multiplex PCR; TCRdb's version includes in-frame clones alone and lacks a portion of them. The data hold about 62,000 clones, with approximately 73% observed a single time. The material sequenced was peripheral blood. These receptors were obtained from a woman aged 45-60 years with active or convalescent COVID-19.

Points on this clone: Other nucleotide sequences from this sample produce the same CDR3. The DNA for the CDR3 is TGTGCCAGCAACCCGACAGCTTTCTACGAGCAGTACTTC. Translating it yields CASNPTAFYEQYF. This sequence joins TRBV5-5 and TRBJ2-7, with D possibly being TRBD1 (5 bases). The CDR3 sequence is 13 residues long. Trimming took 6 bases from V and 3 from J, leaving 13 bases between them. In germline, CDR1 is SGHKS, CDR2 YYEKEE (reference sequence).

This CDR3 is CAWSRTGNQPQHF. The CDR3 coding sequence is TGTGCCTGGAGCCGGACAGGGAATCAGCCCCAGCATTTT. The chain carries TRBV30 and TRBJ1-5, with 8 bases identical to TRBD1. Germline CDR1 and CDR2: GTSNPN and SVGIG (reference sequence). V lost 3 bases to trimming and J lost 4 bases; unmatched junction nucleotides: 2. The length of the CDR3 is 13 residues. Full variable domain (outside the CDR3, taken from reference TRBV30 and TRBJ1-5): SQTIHQWPATLVQPVGSPLSLECTVEGTSNPNLYWYRQAAGRGLQLLFYSVGIGQISSEVPQNLSASRPQDRQFILSSKKLLLSDSGFYLCAWSRTGNQPQHFGDGTRLSIL.

This clone is a singleton in its sample. The J gene is TRBJ1-3, the V gene TRBV5-1; 8 bases agree with TRBD1. This CDR3 comprises 15 residues. V was clipped by 4 bases and J by 3 bases; unmatched bases: 6. From germline, CDR1 is SGHRS and CDR2 YFSETQ. CDR3 DNA sequence: TGCGCCAGCAGCCCCCAGACAGGGGTTGGAAACACCATATATTTT. Amino acids: CASSPQTGVGNTIYF.

The chain has TRBV6-2 or TRBV6-3 and TRBJ2-1, with 7 bases aligning to TRBD2. The CDR3 length is 14 residues. Trimming cost V 5 bases and J 5 bases; bases outside gene matches: 6. Germline V CDR1 and CDR2: MNHEY, SVGEGT. CDR3 DNA: TGTGCCAGCAGTCCCCGACTAGCCGACAATGAGCAGTTCTTC. It specifies CASSPRLADNEQFF.

This chain links TRBV7-3 with TRBJ2-7; 9 nucleotides match TRBD2. Per the germline V gene, CDR1 is SGHTA and CDR2 is FQGTGA. Trimming cost V 5 bases and J 4 bases; bases outside gene matches: 3. The CDR3 extends over 13 amino acids. The chain's CDR3 is CASSLSGGYEQYF. In nucleotides, the CDR3 is TGTGCCAGCAGCCTTAGCGGGGGATACGAGCAGTACTTC.

The J gene is TRBJ2-5, the V gene TRBV4-1; perhaps TRBD1 as D (6 bases). Germline V gene sequence: CDR1 MGHRA, CDR2 YSYEKL. The CDR3 has 15 amino acids. V lost 1 base and J lost 5, with 14 bases in between. CDR3 nucleotide sequence: TGCGCCAGCAGCCAAGGCCCAGGGGTTCGGGAGACCCAGTACTTC. Protein sequence: CASSQGPGVRETQYF.

This chain links TRBV19 with TRBJ2-2, with D tentatively TRBD1 (5 bases). Trimming removed 2 bases at V and 1 base at J, with 5 bases between. The CDR3 contains 14 residues. Germline lookup yields CDR1 LNHDA and CDR2 SQIVND (reference sequence). CDR3 amino acids: CASSIQGNTGELFF. CDR3 nucleotides: TGTGCCAGTAGTATACAGGGGAACACCGGGGAGCTGTTTTTT.

The rearrangement uses TRBV10-3 and TRBJ1-5; D possibly corresponds to TRBD1 (5 bases). Germline V lookup: CDR1 ENHRY, CDR2 SYGVKD. This CDR3 region has 16 residues. Trimming took off 0 bases at V and 6 bases at J, with 15 bases between the two ends. For the CDR3, the DNA is TGTGCCATCAGTGAGTCGAAAGGGGAGGTAGGTCAGCCCCAGCATTTT. Translated, it gives CAISESKGEVGQPQHF.

The genes are TRBV7-6 and TRBJ2-5, with 11 bases aligning to TRBD2. There are 18 residues in the CDR3. Germline-derived CDR1 and CDR2 are SGHVS and FNYEAQ. V shed 1 base and J 3 bases; nucleotides not matched to a gene: 10. The CDR3 DNA follows: TGTGCCAGCAGCTTAGTGGGGGATATAGCGGGAGGGGAAGAGACCCAGTACTTC. Translation: CASSLVGDIAGGEETQYF.